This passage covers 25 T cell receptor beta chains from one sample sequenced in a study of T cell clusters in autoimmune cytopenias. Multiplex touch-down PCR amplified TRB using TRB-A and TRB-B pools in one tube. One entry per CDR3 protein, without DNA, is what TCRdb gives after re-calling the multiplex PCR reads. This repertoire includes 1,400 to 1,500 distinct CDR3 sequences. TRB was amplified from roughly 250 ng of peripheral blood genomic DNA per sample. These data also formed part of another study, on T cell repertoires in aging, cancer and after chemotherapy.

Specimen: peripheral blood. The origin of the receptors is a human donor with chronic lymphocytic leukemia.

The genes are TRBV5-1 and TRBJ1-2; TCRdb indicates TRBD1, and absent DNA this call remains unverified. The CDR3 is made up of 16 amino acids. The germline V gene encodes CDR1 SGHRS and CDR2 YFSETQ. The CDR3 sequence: CASSTMPRGRVNGYTF.

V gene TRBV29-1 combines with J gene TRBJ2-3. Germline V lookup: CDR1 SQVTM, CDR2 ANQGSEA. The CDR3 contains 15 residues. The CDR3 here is CSVATSGASTDTQYF.

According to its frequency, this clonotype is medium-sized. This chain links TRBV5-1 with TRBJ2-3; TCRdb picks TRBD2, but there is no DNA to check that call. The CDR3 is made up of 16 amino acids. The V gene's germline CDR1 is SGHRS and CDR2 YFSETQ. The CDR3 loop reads CASSFWTSGVTDTQYF.

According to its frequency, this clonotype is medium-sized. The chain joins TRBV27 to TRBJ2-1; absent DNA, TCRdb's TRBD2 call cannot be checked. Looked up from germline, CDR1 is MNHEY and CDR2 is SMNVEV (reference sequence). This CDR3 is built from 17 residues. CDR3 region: CASSPTSGRAFYNEQFF.

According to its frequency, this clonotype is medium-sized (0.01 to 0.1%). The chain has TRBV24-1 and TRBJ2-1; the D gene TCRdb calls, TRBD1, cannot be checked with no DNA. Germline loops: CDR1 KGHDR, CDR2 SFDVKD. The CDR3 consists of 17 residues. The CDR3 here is CATSDSPHWGMSNEQFF.

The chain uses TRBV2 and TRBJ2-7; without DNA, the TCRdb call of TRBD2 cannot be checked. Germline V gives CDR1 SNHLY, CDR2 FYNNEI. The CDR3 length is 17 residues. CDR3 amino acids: CASMDSSGRADPYEQYF.

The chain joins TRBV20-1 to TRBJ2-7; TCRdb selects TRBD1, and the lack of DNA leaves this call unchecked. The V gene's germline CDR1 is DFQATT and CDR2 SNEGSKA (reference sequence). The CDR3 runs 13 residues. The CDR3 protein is CSHQVRVRDEQYF.

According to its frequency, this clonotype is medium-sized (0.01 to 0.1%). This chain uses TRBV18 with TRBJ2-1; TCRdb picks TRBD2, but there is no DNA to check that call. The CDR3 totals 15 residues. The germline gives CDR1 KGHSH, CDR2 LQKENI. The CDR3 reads CASSGGAGAGNEQFF.

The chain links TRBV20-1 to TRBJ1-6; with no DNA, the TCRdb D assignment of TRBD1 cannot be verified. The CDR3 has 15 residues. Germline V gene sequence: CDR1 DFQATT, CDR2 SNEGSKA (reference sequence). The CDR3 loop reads CSVVRQGRLNSPLHF.

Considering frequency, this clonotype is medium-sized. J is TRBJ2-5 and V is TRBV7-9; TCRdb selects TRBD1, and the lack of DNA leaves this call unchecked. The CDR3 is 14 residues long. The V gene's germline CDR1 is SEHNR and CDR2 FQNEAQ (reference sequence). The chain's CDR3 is CASSQGQVGETQYF.

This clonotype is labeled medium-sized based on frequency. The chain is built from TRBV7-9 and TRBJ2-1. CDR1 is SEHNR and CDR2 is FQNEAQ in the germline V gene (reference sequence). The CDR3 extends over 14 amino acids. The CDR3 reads CASSFGSSYNEQFF.

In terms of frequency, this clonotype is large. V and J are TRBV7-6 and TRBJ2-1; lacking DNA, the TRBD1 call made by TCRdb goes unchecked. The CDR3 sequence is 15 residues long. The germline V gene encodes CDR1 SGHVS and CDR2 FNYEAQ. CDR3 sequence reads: CASSPPGQGYNEQFF.

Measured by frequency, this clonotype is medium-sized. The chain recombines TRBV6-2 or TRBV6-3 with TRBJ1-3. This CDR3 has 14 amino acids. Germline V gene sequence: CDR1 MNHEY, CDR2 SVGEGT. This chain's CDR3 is CASSLARSGNTIYF.

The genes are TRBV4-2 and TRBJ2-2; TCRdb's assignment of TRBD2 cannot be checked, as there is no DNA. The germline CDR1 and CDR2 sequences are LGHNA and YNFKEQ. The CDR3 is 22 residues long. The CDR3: CASSLPAFFRASGRTNTGELFF.

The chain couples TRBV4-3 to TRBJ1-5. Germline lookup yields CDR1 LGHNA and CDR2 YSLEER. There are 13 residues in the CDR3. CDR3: CASSPLQGQPQHF.

Here the CDR3 reads CASSLGAGTQYF. The V call is TRBV7-2, the J call TRBJ2-5; TCRdb designates TRBD2, a call that cannot be tested without DNA. CDR1 is SGHTA, CDR2 FQGNSA, per germline. CDR3 length: 12 amino acids.

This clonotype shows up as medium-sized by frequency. The CDR3 spells CASSPRTSGRTGELFF. The rearrangement joins TRBV5-1 to TRBJ2-2; TCRdb designates TRBD2, a call that cannot be tested without DNA. Germline V CDR1 and CDR2: SGHRS, YFSETQ. This CDR3 is built from 16 residues.

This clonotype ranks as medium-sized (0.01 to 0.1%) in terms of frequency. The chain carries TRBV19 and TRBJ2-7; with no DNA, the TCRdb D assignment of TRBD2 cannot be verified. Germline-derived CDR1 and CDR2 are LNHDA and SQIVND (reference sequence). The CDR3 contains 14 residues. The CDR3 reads CASSMRRENTEQYF.

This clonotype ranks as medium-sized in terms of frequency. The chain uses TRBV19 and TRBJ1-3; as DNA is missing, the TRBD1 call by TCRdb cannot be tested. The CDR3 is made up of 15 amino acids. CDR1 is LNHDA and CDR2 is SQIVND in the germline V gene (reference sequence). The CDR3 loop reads CASSARQGTGNTIYF.

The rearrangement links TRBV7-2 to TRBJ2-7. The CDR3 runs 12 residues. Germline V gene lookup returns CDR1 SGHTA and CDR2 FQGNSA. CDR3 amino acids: CASSPSSYEQYF.

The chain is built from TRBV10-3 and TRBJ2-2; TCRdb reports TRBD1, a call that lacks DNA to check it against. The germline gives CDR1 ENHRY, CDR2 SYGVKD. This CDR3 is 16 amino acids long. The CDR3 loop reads CAISESRPVEGGELFF.

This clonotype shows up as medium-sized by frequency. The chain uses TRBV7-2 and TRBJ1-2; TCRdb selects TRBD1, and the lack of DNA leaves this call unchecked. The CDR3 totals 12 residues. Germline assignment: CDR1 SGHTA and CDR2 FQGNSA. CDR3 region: CASSLATGGYTF.

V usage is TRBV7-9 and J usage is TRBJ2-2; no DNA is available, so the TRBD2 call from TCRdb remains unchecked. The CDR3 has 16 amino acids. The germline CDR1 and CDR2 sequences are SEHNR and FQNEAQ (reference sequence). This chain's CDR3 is CASSLLAGSNTGELFF.

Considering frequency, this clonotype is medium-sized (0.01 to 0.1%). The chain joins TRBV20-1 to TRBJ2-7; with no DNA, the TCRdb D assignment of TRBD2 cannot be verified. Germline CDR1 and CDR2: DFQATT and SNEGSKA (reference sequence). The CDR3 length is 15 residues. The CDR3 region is CSHLTALTSGSEQYF.

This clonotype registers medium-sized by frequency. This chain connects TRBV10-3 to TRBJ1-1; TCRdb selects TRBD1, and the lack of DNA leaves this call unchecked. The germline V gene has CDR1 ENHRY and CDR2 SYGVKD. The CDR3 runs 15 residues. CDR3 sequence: CAISPGTGWGTEAFF.